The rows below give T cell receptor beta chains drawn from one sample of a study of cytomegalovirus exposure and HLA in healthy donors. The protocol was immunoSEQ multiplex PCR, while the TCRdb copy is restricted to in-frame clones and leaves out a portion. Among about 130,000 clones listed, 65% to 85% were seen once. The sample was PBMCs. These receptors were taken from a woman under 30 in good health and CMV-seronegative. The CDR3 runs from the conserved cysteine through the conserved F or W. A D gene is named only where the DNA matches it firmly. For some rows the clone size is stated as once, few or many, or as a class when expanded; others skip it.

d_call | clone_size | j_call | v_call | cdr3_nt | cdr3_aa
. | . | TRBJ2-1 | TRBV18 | TGTGCCAGCTCGCTAACAGGGCCCGCTGAGCAGTTCTTC | CASSLTGPAEQFF
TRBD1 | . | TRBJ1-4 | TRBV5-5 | TGTGCCAGCAGCTTGGTGATTACAGGGGAGGAAAAACTGTTTTTT | CASSLVITGEEKLFF
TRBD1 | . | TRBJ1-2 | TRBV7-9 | TGTGCCAGCAGCTTTATCGGAGGGGGCGTCTACACCTTC | CASSFIGGGVYTF
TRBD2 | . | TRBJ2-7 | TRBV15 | TGTGTCACCAGCAGATTGACACCAGGGAATAGGGAGGGTATGCGGTACTTC | CVTSRLTPGNREGMRYF
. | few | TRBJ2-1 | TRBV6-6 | TGTGCCAGCAGTTACTCGCGGGACTTCTACAATGAGCAGTTCTTC | CASSYSRDFYNEQFF
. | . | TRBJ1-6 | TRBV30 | TGTGCCTGGGCAGGCAGCTCCTATAATTCACCCCTCCACTTT | CAWAGSSYNSPLHF
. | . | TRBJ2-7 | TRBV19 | TGTGCCAGTAGTAAAGGACTTAACTCCTACGAGCAGTACTTC | CASSKGLNSYEQYF
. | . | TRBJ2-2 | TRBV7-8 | TGTGCCAGCAGCTTCGGCGGGGAGCTGTTTTTT | CASSFGGELFF
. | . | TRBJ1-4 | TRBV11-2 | TGTGCCAGCAGCCTACGGGGGGTTGGTGAAAAACTGTTTTTT | CASSLRGVGEKLFF
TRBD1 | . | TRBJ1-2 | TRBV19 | TGTGCCAGTAGTAACGCCGGGACAGTGTATGGCTACACCTTC | CASSNAGTVYGYTF
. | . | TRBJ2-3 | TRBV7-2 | TGTGCCAGCAGCTTACCCGGGGATACGCAGTATTTT | CASSLPGDTQYF
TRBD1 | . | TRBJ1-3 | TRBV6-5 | TGTGCCAGCAGGCCAGCAGGGGGCTATGGAAACACCATATATTTT | CASRPAGGYGNTIYF
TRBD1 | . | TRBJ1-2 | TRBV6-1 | TGTGCCAGCAGGGAACAGGGGGCGATCTATGGCTACACCTTC | CASREQGAIYGYTF
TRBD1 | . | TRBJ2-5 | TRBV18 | TGTGCCAGCTCACCACGGACAGGGAGAGAGGAGACCCAGTACTTC | CASSPRTGREETQYF
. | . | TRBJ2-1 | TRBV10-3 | TGTGCCATCAGTGCCTCATTCGGGAGCTCCTACAATGAGCAGTTCTTC | CAISASFGSSYNEQFF
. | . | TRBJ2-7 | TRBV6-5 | TGTGCCAGCAGGTTGAATCAGGGTAGCTACGAGCAGTACTTC | CASRLNQGSYEQYF
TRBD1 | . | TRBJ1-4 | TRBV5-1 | TGCGCCAGCAGCTTGGCCGTGAAGACAGGGGAGTTCCATGAAAAACTGTTTTTT | CASSLAVKTGEFHEKLFF
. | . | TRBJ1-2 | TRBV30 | TGTGCCTGGACCCGCCGGGACACCTCTAACTATGGCTACACCTTC | CAWTRRDTSNYGYTF
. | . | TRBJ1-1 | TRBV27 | TGTGCCAGCAGTTTAAGCATTTTGAACACTGAAGCTTTCTTT | CASSLSILNTEAFF
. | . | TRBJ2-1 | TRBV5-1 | TGCGCCAGCAGCTTGGATAGCGCCGGGAGTGGTAATGAGCAGTTCTTC | CASSLDSAGSGNEQFF
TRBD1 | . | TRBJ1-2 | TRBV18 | TGTGCCAGCTCACTGGACAGGGAGAGTAGGGGCTACACCTTC | CASSLDRESRGYTF
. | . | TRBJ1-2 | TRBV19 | TGTGCCAGTAGTAAGGCGGATCGGCAACCAGGCTACACCTTC | CASSKADRQPGYTF
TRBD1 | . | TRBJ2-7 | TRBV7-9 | TGTGCCAGCAGCCCAGGGGGCGGCAACGAGCAGTACTTC | CASSPGGGNEQYF
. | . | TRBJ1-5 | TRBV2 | TGTGCCAGCAGTGAGGCCTCTTTCGACAATCAGCCCCAGCATTTT | CASSEASFDNQPQHF
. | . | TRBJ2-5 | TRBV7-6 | TGTGCCAGCACCCTACTCAGGGGATTCCAAGAGACCCAGTACTTC | CASTLLRGFQETQYF
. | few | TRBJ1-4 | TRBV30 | TGTGCCTGGAGTCCATCAACTAATGAAAAACTGTTTTTT | CAWSPSTNEKLFF
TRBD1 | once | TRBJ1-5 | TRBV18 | TGTGCCAGCTCAACCAATGACAGGGGAGGGCAGCCCCAGCATTTT | CASSTNDRGGQPQHF
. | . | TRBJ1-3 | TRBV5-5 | TGTGCCAGCAGCCCCGTCACAGGGATGGGCGGAAACACCATATATTTT | CASSPVTGMGGNTIYF
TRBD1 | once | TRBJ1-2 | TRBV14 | TGTGCCAGCAGCAAGGGGACAGAAAAATATGGCTACACCTTC | CASSKGTEKYGYTF
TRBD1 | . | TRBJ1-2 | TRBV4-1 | TGCGCCAGCAGCCAAGATGGCGCGACAGGGGATCCCCTTGGCTACACCTTC | CASSQDGATGDPLGYTF
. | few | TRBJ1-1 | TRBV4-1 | TGCGCCAGCAGCCAAGTTATGTACAAGGGGGAGAATTTTGGCTCGGAAGCTTTCTTT | CASSQVMYKGENFGSEAFF
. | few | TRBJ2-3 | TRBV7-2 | TGTGCCAGCAGCTTTATAGGAGGCACCACAGATACGCAGTATTTT | CASSFIGGTTDTQYF
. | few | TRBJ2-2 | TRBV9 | TGTGCCAGCAGCGGACAACCTACCGGGGAGCTGTTTTTT | CASSGQPTGELFF
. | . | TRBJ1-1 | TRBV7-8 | TGTGCCAGCAGCTTAGTGAAGGGGGTTTACACTGAAGCTTTCTTT | CASSLVKGVYTEAFF
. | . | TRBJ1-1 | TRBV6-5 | TGTGCCATTTCGCGCGGGGAAGGGACTGAAGCTTTCTTT | CAISRGEGTEAFF
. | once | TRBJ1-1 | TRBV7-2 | TGTGCCAGCAGCTTAAGAGGTCTGTTGAACACTGAAGCTTTCTTT | CASSLRGLLNTEAFF
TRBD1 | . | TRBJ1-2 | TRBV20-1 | TGCAGTGCTACAGGACAGGGGAACTACACCTTC | CSATGQGNYTF
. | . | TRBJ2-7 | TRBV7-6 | TGTGCCAGCAGCCCCGGCCCGGGAGAGCAGTACTTC | CASSPGPGEQYF
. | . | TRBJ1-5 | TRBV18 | TGTGCCAGCTCACCAGGAGCGGATGAGCAGCCCCAGCATTTT | CASSPGADEQPQHF
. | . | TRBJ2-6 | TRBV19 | TGTGCCAGTAGTATTGGAGGCTCTGGGGCCAACGTCCTGACTTTC | CASSIGGSGANVLTF
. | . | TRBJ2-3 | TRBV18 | TGTGCCAGCTCTCGAGGGTCCGCTAGCACAGATACGCAGTATTTT | CASSRGSASTDTQYF
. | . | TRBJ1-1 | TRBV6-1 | TGTGCCAGCAGTGAAGAGGCCAATCTAGACACTGAAGCTTTCTTT | CASSEEANLDTEAFF
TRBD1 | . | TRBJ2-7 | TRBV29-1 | TGCAGCGCCGAGGGGGCCACCTACGAGCAGTACTTC | CSAEGATYEQYF
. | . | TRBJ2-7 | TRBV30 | TGTGCCTGGAGTGTATTACAGGGTCGCAACGAGCAGTACTTC | CAWSVLQGRNEQYF
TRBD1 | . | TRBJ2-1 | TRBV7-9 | TGTGCCAGCAGCTCGACAGGGGAACCTTACAATGAGCAGTTCTTC | CASSSTGEPYNEQFF
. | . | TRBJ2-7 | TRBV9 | TGTGCCAGCAGCGTAGGAGACTCACGGTCGTACGAGCAGTACTTC | CASSVGDSRSYEQYF
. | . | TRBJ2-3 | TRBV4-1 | TGCGCCAGCAGCCAAAGTACTAGAAGCACAGATACGCAGTATTTT | CASSQSTRSTDTQYF
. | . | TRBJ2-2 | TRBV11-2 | TGTGCCAGCAGCTCGTTGTTGAGGGCCGACACCGGGGAGCTGTTTTTT | CASSSLLRADTGELFF
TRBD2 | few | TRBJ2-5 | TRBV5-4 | TGTGCCAGCAGCTCCGGACTAGCGGGAGGCCCTCAAGAGACCCAGTACTTC | CASSSGLAGGPQETQYF
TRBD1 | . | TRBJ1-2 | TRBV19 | TGTGCCAGTAGTCCCCGTTTCCCTATGACAGGGTCGAGCTATGGCTACACCTTC | CASSPRFPMTGSSYGYTF
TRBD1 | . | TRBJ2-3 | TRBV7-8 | TGTGCCAGCATCGCCGGGACAGTCGGGGCAGATACGCAGTATTTT | CASIAGTVGADTQYF
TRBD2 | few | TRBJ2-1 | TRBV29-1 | TGCAGCGGTTGGGAGGGTGAGCAGTTCTTC | CSGWEGEQFF
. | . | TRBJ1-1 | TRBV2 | TGTGCCAGCAAGTCGGTCGGGGACACTGAAGCTTTCTTT | CASKSVGDTEAFF